This T cell receptor (beta chain) is from a study of PD-L1 blockade in urothelial cancer. Study summary: Treatment start was followed by blood analysis at 3 weeks (second dose) and again at 6 weeks.

As to time point: pretreatment peripheral blood. TCRdb's table, derived via immunoSEQ multiplex PCR, lists solely in-frame clones and lacks some. The profile shows tens of thousands of clones, around 72% of them singletons. Unmatched junction bases numbered 2, after V lost 3 bases and J lost 1 base. Germline CDR1 reads SGHNT; CDR2 reads YYREEE (reference sequence). The CDR3 consists of 15 residues. Sample: PBMCs, taken around atezolizumab (anti-PD-L1) treatment. This rearrangement joins TRBV5-4 to TRBJ2-1; 9 positions agree with TRBD1. This receptor was identified in a man between 70 and 80 years old with urothelial cancer. As DNA, the CDR3 is TGTGCCAGCAGCTCGGGGACAGGGTCCTACAATGAGCAGTTCTTC. Encoded protein: CASSSGTGSYNEQFF.